This entry describes one TCR beta chain. As yet, its antigen is unknown. The treatment is: over 15 received Ad26.COV2.S at low or high dose, single or two shots; several received placebo; per-sample allocation not given. On day 63 after the first injection, vaccine and placebo recipients gave samples. The individual, an adult aged 18-55 years, was a donor in Boston. The data were obtained in a study of Ad26.COV2.S vaccination and SARS-CoV-2 variants. Regarding the study as a whole: Breadth, reportedly substantial, characterized the spike-specific CD8+ and CD4+ T cell responses after vaccination. The study found similar non-spike TCR breadth in vaccine and placebo recipients. It was vaccine recipients, not placebo recipients, who had the higher spike-specific TCR breadth.

Profiled with immunoSEQ multiplex PCR; TCRdb holds only in-frame clones, not every one. This sample yields fewer than 900,000 clones, of which roughly 90% are seen a single time; around 1.4% belongs to the top ten. Germline CDR1 and CDR2: SGDLS and YYNGEE. The germline V and J ends were trimmed by 0 bases and 14 bases, with 12 bases remaining between them. This CDR3 spans 13 amino acids. The sample consisted of peripheral blood, taken in a trial of Ad26.COV2.S vaccine versus placebo. V is TRBV9 and J is TRBJ1-6, with D possibly matching TRBD1 (6 bases). The clonotype originates from a person aged 18-65 years who received the Ad26.COV2.S COVID-19 vaccine or a placebo. In DNA, the CDR3 is TGTGCCAGCAGCGTAGACGGGAGGGGGGCCCTCCACTTT. Its protein product is CASSVDGRGALHF. Full variable domain (remainder filled in from reference TRBV9 and TRBJ1-6): DSGVTQTPKHLITATGQRVTLRCSPRSGDLSVYWYQQSLDQGLQFLIQYYNGEERAKGNILERFSAQQFPDLHSELNLSSLELGDSALYFCASSVDGRGALHFGNGTRLTVT.